This TCR beta chain was documented in a study of T-cell memory formation after mild COVID-19. Turning to the study itself: TCR clusters mostly belonged to single donors.

The CDR3 is 14 amino acids. Deletions cut 3 bases from V and 0 bases from J, with 7 bases between. The germline V gene encodes CDR1 SEHNR and CDR2 FQNEAQ (reference sequence). Constant-segment primers and 5'RACE yielded cDNA libraries for TCR alpha and TCR beta, each carrying sample barcodes and UMIs. TCRdb used MiXCR to reprocess the 5' RACE reads, holding one entry per CDR3 protein. The repertoire consists of 100,000 to 130,000 distinct CDR3 sequences, with about an eighth occurring once and the leading ten covering 30% to 45%. At least ten counts were recorded for this clonotype. The sample was PBMCs or a T cell subset sorted from them (not recorded which). This TCR came from a man younger than 30 who had mild COVID-19 (a few samples of this study predate the infection). Cell type and time point are not known. The chain carries TRBV7-9 and TRBJ2-3, with D perhaps matching TRBD1 (5 bases). Here the CDR3 reads CASSFRTSTDTQYF. DNA of the CDR3: TGTGCCAGCAGCTTTCGGACAAGCACAGATACGCAGTATTTT.